Listed here is a single TCR beta chain. Clones were read by immunoSEQ multiplex PCR, and TCRdb kept only the in-frame ones, dropping some. The table includes about 46,000 clones, 80% to 95% detected once. This specimen comes from a study of T cell changes during pregnancy in multiple sclerosis. The CDR3 has 15 amino acids. Looked up from germline, CDR1 is LNHDA and CDR2 is SQIVND (reference sequence). V gave up 5 bases and J gave up 0 bases; unmatched junction bases: 1. The specimen comprised CD8+ T cells from peripheral blood mononuclear cells, sampled after pregnancy. This sequence originates from a female donor with multiple sclerosis, enrolled in a pregnancy study. V gene TRBV19 combines with J gene TRBJ2-4; 10 bases agree with TRBD2. The DNA of the CDR3 is TGTGCCAGTAGTGGACTAGCGGTAGCCAAAAACATTCAGTACTTC. It is translated as CASSGLAVAKNIQYF.